Listed here are 9 T cell receptor beta chains from one sample, sequenced in a study of T cell repertoires in cytomegalovirus infection. TCRdb processed the reads anew with MiXCR; each CDR3 protein has one entry. Altogether some 150,000 distinct CDR3 sequences are present, about 6.5% being singletons, with the ten largest covering around 17%. Source material: PBMCs. The origin of the receptors is a human donor in good health (CMV status not recorded). Some clones in this sample may be carry-over from other donors' samples.

This clonotype was counted at least ten times. The chain joins TRBV20-1 to TRBJ1-1; tentative D call: TRBD1 (5 bases). The CDR3 length is 13 residues. Germline V gene sequence: CDR1 DFQATT, CDR2 SNEGSKA (reference sequence). V lost 2 bases to trimming and J lost 7 bases, with 14 bases between them. CDR3 sequence reads: CSARKGSTVEAFF. The CDR3 nucleotides are TGCAGTGCTAGAAAGGGGAGTACAGTTGAAGCTTTCTTT.

The chain joins TRBV29-1 to TRBJ2-3, with unresolved D. This CDR3 contains 11 residues. Trimming stripped 4 bases from V and 3 bases from J, with 5 bases between. From germline, CDR1 is SQVTM and CDR2 ANQGSEA. The CDR3 nucleotides are TGCAGCGTTGGGGAAACAGATACGCAGTATTTT. Translating it yields CSVGETDTQYF.

The V gene is TRBV2, the J gene TRBJ2-7; 15 bases match TRBD2. Per germline, CDR1 SNHLY and CDR2 FYNNEI. V lost 6 bases and J lost 7; bases outside the gene matches: 10. The CDR3 sequence is 16 residues long. CDR3 sequence (DNA): TGTGCCAGCAGGGAGTACGGGACTAGCGGGGGGTGGGAGCAGTACTTC. Amino acids: CASREYGTSGGWEQYF.

The gene calls are TRBV5-1 and TRBJ2-6, with 7 nucleotides matching TRBD1. The CDR3 extends over 16 amino acids. From germline, CDR1 is SGHRS and CDR2 YFSETQ. The trim removed 0 bases at V and 0 bases at J, leaving 0 bases unmatched. The DNA of the CDR3 is TGCGCCAGCAGCTTGGGACAGGGCTCTGGGGCCAACGTCCTGACTTTC. This codes for CASSLGQGSGANVLTF. The full variable domain, in which reference TRBV5-1 and TRBJ2-6 provide the parts outside the CDR3, is KAGVTQTPRYLIKTRGQQVTLSCSPISGHRSVSWYQQTPGQGLQFLFEYFSETQRNKGNFPGRFSGRQFSNSRSEMNVSTLELGDSALYLCASSLGQGSGANVLTFGAGSRLTVL.

Turning to this clonotype: Possible read error: a much larger clone is one base away. As the CDR3 is not closed by the conserved phenylalanine or tryptophan, this likely results from a read error. The rearrangement joins TRBV4-1 to TRBJ2-1; D is perhaps TRBD1 (5 bases). Germline assignment: CDR1 MGHRA and CDR2 YSYEKL. Trimming left V 2 bases short and J 13 bases short, with 12 bases between. The CDR3 contains 12 residues. The CDR3 nucleotides are TGCGCCAGCAGCCAACCGGACAAGGCCCAGTTCCTC. It codes for CASSQPDKAQFL.

This clonotype was counted between two and nine times. V gene TRBV28 combines with J gene TRBJ1-4; perhaps TRBD1 as D (5 bases). The CDR3 runs 15 residues. Trimming took 2 bases from V and 3 from J, leaving 10 bases between them. The germline gives CDR1 MDHEN, CDR2 SYDVKM. The chain's CDR3 is CASSLPGTANEKLFF. The CDR3, as DNA: TGTGCCAGCAGTTTACCGGGGACGGCTAATGAAAAACTGTTTTTT.

This clonotype was seen at least ten times. The CDR3 reads CASSLAGPGGWEETQYF. The CDR3, as DNA: TGTGCCAGCAGCTTAGCGGGGCCGGGGGGCTGGGAAGAGACCCAGTACTTC. V and J are TRBV7-2 and TRBJ2-5; TRBD2 might be the D (7 bases). Germline V gene sequence: CDR1 SGHTA, CDR2 FQGNSA. The CDR3 covers 17 residues. V lost 0 bases and J lost 3, with 17 bases in between.

The rearrangement links TRBV7-9 to TRBJ1-6; D is undetermined. Germline V gene lookup returns CDR1 SEHNR and CDR2 FQNEAQ (reference sequence). Trimming removed 5 bases at V and 5 bases at J, with 7 bases between. The CDR3 loop spans 13 amino acids. CDR3 in DNA: TGTGCCAGCAGCCGACTGGATAATTCACCCCTCCACTTT. Encoded protein: CASSRLDNSPLHF.

At least ten counts were recorded for this clonotype. This chain joins TRBV7-9 and TRBJ2-3; D perhaps matches TRBD2 (6 bases). The CDR3 is made up of 13 amino acids. Deletions cut 3 bases from V and 3 bases from J, with 7 bases between. CDR1 SEHNR and CDR2 FQNEAQ come from the germline V gene (reference sequence). The CDR3 DNA reads as TGTGCCAGCAGCTTCCTAGCGACAGATACGCAGTATTTT. It translates to CASSFLATDTQYF.